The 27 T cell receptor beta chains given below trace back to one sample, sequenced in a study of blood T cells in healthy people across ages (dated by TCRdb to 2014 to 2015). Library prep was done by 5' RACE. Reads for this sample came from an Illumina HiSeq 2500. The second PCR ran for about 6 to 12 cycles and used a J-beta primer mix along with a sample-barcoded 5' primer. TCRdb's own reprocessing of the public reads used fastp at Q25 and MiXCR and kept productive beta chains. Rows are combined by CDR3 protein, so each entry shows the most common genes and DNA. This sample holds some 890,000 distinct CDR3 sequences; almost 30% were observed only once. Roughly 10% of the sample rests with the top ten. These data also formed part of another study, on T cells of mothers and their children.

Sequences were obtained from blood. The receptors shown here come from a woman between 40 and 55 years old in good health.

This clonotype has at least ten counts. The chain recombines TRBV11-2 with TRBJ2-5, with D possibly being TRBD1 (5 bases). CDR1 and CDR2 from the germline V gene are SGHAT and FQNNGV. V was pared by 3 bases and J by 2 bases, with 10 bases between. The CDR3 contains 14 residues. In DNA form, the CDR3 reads TGTGCCAGCAGCTTCCGAGCAGGGCAAGAGACCCAGTACTTC. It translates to CASSFRAGQETQYF. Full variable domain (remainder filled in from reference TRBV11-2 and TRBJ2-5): EAGVAQSPRYKIIEKRQSVAFWCNPISGHATLYWYQQILGQGPKLLIQFQNNGVVDDSQLPKDRFSAERLKGVDSTLKIQPAKLEDSAVYLCASSFRAGQETQYFGPGTRLLVL.

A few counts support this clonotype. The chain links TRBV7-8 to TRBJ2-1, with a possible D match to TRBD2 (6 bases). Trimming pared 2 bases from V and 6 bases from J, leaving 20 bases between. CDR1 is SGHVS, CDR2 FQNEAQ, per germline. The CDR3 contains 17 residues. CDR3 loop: CASSLREAPSKPNEQFF. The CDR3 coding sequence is TGTGCCAGCAGCTTAAGGGAGGCCCCATCCAAGCCCAATGAGCAGTTCTTC. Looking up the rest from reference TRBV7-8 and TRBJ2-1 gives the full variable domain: GAGVSQSPRYKVAKRGQDVALRCDPISGHVSLFWYQQALGQGPEFLTYFQNEAQLDKSGLPSDRFFAERPEGSVSTLKIQRTQQEDSAVYLCASSLREAPSKPNEQFFGPGTRLTVL.

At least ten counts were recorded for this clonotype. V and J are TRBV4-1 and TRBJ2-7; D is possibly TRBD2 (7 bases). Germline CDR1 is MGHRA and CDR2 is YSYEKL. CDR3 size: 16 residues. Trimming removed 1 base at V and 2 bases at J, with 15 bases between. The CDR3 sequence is CASSQGYSGGPYEQYF. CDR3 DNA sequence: TGCGCCAGCAGCCAAGGGTACTCGGGGGGCCCCTACGAGCAGTACTTC.

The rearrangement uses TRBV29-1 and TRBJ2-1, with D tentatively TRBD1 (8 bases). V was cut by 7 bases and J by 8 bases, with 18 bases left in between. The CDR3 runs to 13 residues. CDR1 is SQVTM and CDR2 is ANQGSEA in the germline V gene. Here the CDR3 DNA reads TGCAGCGGAACAGGGGGGGTAGGATATGAGCAGTTCTTC. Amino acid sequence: CSGTGGVGYEQFF.

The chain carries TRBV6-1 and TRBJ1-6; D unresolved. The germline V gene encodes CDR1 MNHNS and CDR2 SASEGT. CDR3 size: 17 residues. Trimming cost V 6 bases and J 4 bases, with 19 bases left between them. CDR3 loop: CASSLGERFRYNSPLHF. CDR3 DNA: TGTGCCAGCAGCCTCGGGGAAAGATTTAGGTATAATTCACCCCTCCACTTT.

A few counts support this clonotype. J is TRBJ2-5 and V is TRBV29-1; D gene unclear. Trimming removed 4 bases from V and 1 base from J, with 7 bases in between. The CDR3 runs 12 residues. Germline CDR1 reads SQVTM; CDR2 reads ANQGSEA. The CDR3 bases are TGCAGCGTTGCTGAAGCCCAAGAGACCCAGTACTTC. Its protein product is CSVAEAQETQYF.

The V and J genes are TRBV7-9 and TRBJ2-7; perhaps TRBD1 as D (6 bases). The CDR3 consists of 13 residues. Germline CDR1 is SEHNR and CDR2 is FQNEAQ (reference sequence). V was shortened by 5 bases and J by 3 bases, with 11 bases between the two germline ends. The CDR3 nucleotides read TGTGCCAGCAGCGCAAAACAGGGCTACGAGCAGTACTTC. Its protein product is CASSAKQGYEQYF.

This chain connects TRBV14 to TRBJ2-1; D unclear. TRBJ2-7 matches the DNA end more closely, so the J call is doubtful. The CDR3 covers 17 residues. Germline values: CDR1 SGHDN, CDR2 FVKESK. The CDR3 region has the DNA TGTGCCAGCAGCCGAGCTTACTACACCAACTCCTACAATGAGCAGTACTTC. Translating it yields CASSRAYYTNSYNEQYF.

The CDR3 region is CASSAGLLVDTQYF. CDR3 nucleotide sequence: TGCGCCAGCAGCGCAGGTCTTCTGGTGGATACGCAGTATTTT. The chain links TRBV5-1 to TRBJ2-3; D is uncertain. The CDR3 is 14 amino acids. Per germline, CDR1 SGHRS and CDR2 YFSETQ. The ends were cut back, 4 bases at V and 6 bases at J, with 15 bases in the middle. The full variable domain, rest sourced from reference TRBV5-1 and TRBJ2-3, is KAGVTQTPRYLIKTRGQQVTLSCSPISGHRSVSWYQQTPGQGLQFLFEYFSETQRNKGNFPGRFSGRQFSNSRSEMNVSTLELGDSALYLCASSAGLLVDTQYFGPGTRLTVL.

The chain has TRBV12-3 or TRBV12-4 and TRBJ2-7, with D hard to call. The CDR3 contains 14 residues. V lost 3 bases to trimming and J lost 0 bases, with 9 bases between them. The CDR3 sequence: CASSFPGPSYEQYF. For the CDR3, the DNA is TGTGCCAGCAGTTTTCCGGGCCCCTCCTACGAGCAGTACTTC.

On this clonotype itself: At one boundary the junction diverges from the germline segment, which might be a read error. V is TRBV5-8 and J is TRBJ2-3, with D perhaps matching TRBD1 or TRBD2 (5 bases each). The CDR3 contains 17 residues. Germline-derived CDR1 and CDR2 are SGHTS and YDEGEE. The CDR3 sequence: CAGSLGYGGKSTDTQYF. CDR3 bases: TGTGCCGGCAGCTTGGGTTATGGGGGAAAGAGCACAGATACGCAGTATTTT.

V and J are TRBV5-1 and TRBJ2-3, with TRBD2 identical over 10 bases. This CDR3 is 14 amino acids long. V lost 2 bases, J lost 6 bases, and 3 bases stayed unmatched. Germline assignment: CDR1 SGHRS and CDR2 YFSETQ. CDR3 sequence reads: CASSLLAGRDTQYF. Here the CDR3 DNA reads TGCGCCAGCAGCTTACTAGCGGGGCGGGATACGCAGTATTTT.

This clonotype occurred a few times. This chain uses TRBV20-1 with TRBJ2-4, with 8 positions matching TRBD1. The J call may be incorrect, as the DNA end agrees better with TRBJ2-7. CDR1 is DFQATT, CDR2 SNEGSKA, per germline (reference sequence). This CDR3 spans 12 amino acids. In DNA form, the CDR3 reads TGCAGTGCAACCAGGGGGCGTGACGAGCAGTACTTC. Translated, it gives CSATRGRDEQYF.

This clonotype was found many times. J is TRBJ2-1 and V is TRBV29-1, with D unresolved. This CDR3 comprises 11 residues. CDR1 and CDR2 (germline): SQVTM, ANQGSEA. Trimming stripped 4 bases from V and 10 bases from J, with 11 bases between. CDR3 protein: CSVVPVPEQFF. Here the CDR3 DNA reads TGCAGCGTTGTTCCCGTCCCCGAGCAGTTCTTC.

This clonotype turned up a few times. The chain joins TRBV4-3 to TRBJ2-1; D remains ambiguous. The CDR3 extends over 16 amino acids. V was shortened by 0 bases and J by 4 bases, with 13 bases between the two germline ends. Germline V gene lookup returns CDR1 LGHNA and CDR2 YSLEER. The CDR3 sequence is CASSQEHRQIYNEQFF. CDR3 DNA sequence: TGCGCCAGCAGCCAAGAGCATAGGCAAATTTACAATGAGCAGTTCTTC.

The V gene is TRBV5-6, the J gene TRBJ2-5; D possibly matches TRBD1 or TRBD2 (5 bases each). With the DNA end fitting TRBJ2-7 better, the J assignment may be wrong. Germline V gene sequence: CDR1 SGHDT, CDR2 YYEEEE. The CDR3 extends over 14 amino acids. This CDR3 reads CASSLAGTCNEQYF. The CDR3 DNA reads TGTGCCAGCAGCTTGGCAGGGACCTGCAACGAGCAGTACTTC.

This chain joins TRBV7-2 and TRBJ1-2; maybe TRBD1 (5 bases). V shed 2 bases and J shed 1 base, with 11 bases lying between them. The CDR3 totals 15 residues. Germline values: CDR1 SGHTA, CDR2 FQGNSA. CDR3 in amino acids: CASSLPTASNYGYTF. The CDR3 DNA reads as TGTGCCAGCAGCTTACCGACAGCAAGTAACTATGGCTACACCTTC.

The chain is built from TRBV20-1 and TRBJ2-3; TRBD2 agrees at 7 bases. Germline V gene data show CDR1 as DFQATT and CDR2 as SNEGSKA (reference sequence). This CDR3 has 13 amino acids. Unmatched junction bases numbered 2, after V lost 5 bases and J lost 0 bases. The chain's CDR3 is CSAAGDSTDTQYF. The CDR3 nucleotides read TGCAGTGCTGCGGGGGACAGCACAGATACGCAGTATTTT.

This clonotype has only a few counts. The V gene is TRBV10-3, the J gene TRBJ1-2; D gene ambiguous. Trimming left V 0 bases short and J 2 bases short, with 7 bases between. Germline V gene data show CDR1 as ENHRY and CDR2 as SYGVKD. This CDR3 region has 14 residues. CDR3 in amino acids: CAISESGRNYGYTF. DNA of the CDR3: TGTGCCATCAGTGAGTCTGGCAGGAACTATGGCTACACCTTC.

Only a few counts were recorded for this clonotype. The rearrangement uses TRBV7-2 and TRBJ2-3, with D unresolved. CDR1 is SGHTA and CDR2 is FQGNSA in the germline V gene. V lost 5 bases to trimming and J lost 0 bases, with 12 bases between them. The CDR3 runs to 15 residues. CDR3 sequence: CASSRPPPSTDTQYF. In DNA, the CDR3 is TGTGCCAGCAGCCGTCCGCCCCCTAGCACAGATACGCAGTATTTT.

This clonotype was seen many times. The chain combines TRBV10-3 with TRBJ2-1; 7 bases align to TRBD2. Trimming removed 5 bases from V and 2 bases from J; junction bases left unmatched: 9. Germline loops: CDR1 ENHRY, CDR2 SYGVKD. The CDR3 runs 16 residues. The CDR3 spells CAISKGLIGPYNEQFF. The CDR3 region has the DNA TGTGCCATCAGTAAGGGACTAATTGGCCCCTACAATGAGCAGTTCTTC.

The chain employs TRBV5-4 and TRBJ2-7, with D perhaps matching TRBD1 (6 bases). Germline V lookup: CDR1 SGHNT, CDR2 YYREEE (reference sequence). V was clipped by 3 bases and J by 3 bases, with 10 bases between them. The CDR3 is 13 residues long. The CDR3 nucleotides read TGTGCCAGCAGCTCGGACAGACACTACGAGCAGTACTTC. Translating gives CASSSDRHYEQYF.

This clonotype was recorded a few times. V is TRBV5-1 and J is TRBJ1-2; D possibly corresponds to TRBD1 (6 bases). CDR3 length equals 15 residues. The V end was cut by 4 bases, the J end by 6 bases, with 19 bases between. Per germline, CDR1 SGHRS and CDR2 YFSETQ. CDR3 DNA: TGCGCCAGCAGCCCAAGCCCCGGGACACCAAATGGCTACACCTTC. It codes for CASSPSPGTPNGYTF.

CDR3 bases: TGTGCCAGCAATTCCGTCGGGCCAGGATCAGGTACGCAGTATTTT. It is translated as CASNSVGPGSGTQYF. J is TRBJ2-3 and V is TRBV28; D is unresolved. V shed 7 bases and J shed 8 bases, with 22 bases lying between them. Germline V gene data show CDR1 as MDHEN and CDR2 as SYDVKM. This CDR3 region has 15 residues.

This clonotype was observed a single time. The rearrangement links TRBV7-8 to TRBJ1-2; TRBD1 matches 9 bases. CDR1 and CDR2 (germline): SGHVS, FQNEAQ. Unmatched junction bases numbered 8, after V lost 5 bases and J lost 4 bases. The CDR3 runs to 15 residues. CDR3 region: CASSPNTDRGYGYTF. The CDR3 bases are TGTGCCAGCAGCCCGAACACGGACAGGGGCTATGGCTACACCTTC.

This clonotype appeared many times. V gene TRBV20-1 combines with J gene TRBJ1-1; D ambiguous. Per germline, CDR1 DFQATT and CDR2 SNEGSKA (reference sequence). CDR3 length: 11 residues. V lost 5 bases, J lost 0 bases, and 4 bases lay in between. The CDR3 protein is CSAPLNTEAFF. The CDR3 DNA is TGCAGTGCTCCACTGAACACTGAAGCTTTCTTT.

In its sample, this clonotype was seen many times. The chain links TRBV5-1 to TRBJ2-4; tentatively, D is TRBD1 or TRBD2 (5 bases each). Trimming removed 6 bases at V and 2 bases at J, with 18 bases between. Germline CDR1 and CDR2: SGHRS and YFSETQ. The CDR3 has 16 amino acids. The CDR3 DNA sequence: TGCGCCAGCACCACGGGGATCGCAGGGCCCAAAAACATTCAGTACTTC. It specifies CASTTGIAGPKNIQYF.